This T cell receptor (beta chain) was identified during a study of OX40 agonist ivuxolimab in advanced cancers. Whole-study context: The eligibility criteria allowed prior anti-PD-1, anti-PD-L1 or anti-CTLA-4 therapy, and 40% had some. Partial responses, seen in three patients, involved one hepatocellular carcinoma and two cutaneous melanomas.

Sampling times: baseline, cycle 4 day 1, cycle 7 day 1. TCRdb's copy holds only in-frame clones and misses some; the assay was immunoSEQ multiplex PCR. The sample has 55,000 to 80,000 clones, roughly 86% seen once. This clone has a single count. Its antigen remains unknown. Findings and limits, study-wide: Partial responders at 0.1-3.0 mg/kg showed near-lowest clonal expansion.

Germline V gene sequence: CDR1 SGHNT, CDR2 YYREEE (reference sequence). V was shortened by 2 bases and J by 2 bases, with 12 bases between the two germline ends. CDR3 length equals 15 residues. Specimen: CD4+ or CD8+ T cells sorted from blood, collected in a trial of the OX40 agonist ivuxolimab. This clonotype originated in an adult with an advanced solid tumor such as melanoma, head and neck, liver or kidney cancer. The chain joins TRBV5-4 to TRBJ2-3; tentative D call: TRBD2 (6 bases). The CDR3 nucleotides are TGTGCCAGCAGCTTTACTAGCATGACCACAGATACGCAGTATTTT. Amino acids: CASSFTSMTTDTQYF.